These T cell receptor beta chains were read from a single sample in a study of blood T cell repertoires in COVID-19. Clones were read by immunoSEQ multiplex PCR, and TCRdb kept only the in-frame ones, dropping some. The sample contains a few hundred thousand clones, 86% of which appear only once. The specimen was peripheral blood. These receptors came from an older woman with COVID-19, enrolled during active disease. Both conserved end residues are part of each CDR3. The D gene is left open where the match is weak. Some rows mark clone size as missing; the rest say once, few, many or name a class of expanded clone.

V,D,J,size,CDR3,DNA
TRBV7-2,TRBD1,TRBJ1-1,.,CASNLRQGSTEAFF,TGTGCCAGCAACCTAAGACAGGGAAGCACTGAAGCTTTCTTT
TRBV4-3,.,TRBJ1-3,.,CASSEAGGSGNTIYF,TGCGCCAGCAGCGAAGCGGGGGGCTCTGGAAACACCATATATTTT
TRBV4-3,.,TRBJ1-2,once,CASSQGTATLFYGYTF,TGCGCCAGCAGCCAAGGGACAGCAACCTTGTTTTATGGCTACACCTTC
TRBV2,TRBD1,TRBJ2-5,.,CASSAEGQGATQYF,TGTGCCAGCAGCGCAGAGGGACAGGGGGCAACCCAGTACTTC
TRBV7-2,TRBD2,TRBJ2-7,.,CASSLAALAGTYEQYF,TGTGCCAGCAGCTTAGCAGCACTAGCGGGTACCTACGAGCAGTACTTC
TRBV7-2,.,TRBJ2-3,.,CASSALSGTDTQYF,TGTGCCAGCAGCGCCCTTTCGGGGACAGATACGCAGTATTTT
TRBV5-1,.,TRBJ1-1,.,CASSLEAGGGTEAFF,TGCGCCAGCAGCTTGGAGGCGGGAGGGGGCACTGAAGCTTTCTTT
TRBV6-4,.,TRBJ1-2,.,CASSDSAGFGGYTF,TGTGCCAGCAGTGACTCGGCAGGGTTTGGTGGCTACACCTTC
TRBV19,.,TRBJ1-6,.,CASRDRLAPLHF,TGTGCCAGTAGGGACAGACTCGCACCCCTCCACTTT
TRBV11-2,.,TRBJ2-1,.,CASSLRVTSSYNEQFF,TGTGCCAGCAGCCTACGAGTGACTAGCTCCTACAATGAGCAGTTCTTC
TRBV10-3,.,TRBJ1-2,once,CAIFKAGDGGYTF,TGTGCCATCTTTAAGGCAGGGGATGGTGGCTACACCTTC
TRBV11-3,TRBD1,TRBJ1-1,.,CASRKTGATEAFF,TGTGCCAGCAGAAAGACAGGGGCCACTGAAGCTTTCTTT
TRBV30,.,TRBJ2-1,.,CAWSRTPSSYNEQFF,TGTGCCTGGAGTCGAACCCCGAGCTCCTACAATGAGCAGTTCTTC
TRBV3-1/TRBV3-2,TRBD2,TRBJ2-1,.,CASSRRTSGGAGNEQFF,TGTGCCAGCAGCCGTAGGACTAGCGGGGGGGCCGGGAATGAGCAGTTCTTC
TRBV12-3/TRBV12-4,.,TRBJ1-1,.,CASSRGLATEAFF,TGTGCCAGCAGTCGAGGACTGGCGACTGAAGCTTTCTTT
TRBV9,.,TRBJ2-7,.,CASSGQGYEQYF,TGTGCCAGCAGCGGACAAGGCTACGAGCAGTACTTC
TRBV12-3/TRBV12-4,TRBD2,TRBJ2-7,once,CASSPSGGPEQYF,TGTGCCAGCAGTCCCAGCGGGGGGCCCGAGCAGTACTTC
TRBV11-2,.,TRBJ1-1,.,CASSLDFRAPGTEAFF,TGTGCCAGCAGCTTAGATTTCCGGGCCCCGGGGACTGAAGCTTTCTTT
TRBV6-5,.,TRBJ2-1,.,CASSSGSSYNEQFF,TGTGCCAGCAGCTCCGGGTCCTCCTACAATGAGCAGTTCTTC
TRBV3-1/TRBV3-2,.,TRBJ2-2,.,CASSQEGGRQGGGELFF,TGTGCCAGCAGCCAAGAAGGAGGGAGACAGGGAGGCGGGGAGCTGTTTTTT
TRBV12-3/TRBV12-4,.,TRBJ2-7,once,CASSLGEAYEQYF,TGTGCCAGCAGTTTAGGCGAAGCCTACGAGCAGTACTTC
TRBV27,TRBD2,TRBJ2-5,.,CASSYGLAGGPLQETQYF,TGTGCCAGCAGTTACGGACTAGCGGGGGGGCCGTTGCAAGAGACCCAGTACTTC
TRBV11-3,.,TRBJ2-7,.,CASSNTRTDYLYEQYF,TGTGCCAGCAGTAACACCCGGACAGACTACCTCTACGAGCAGTACTTC
TRBV5-1,.,TRBJ1-1,few,CASSLTFGGTEAFF,TGCGCCAGCAGCTTAACTTTCGGGGGTACTGAAGCTTTCTTT
TRBV2,.,TRBJ2-3,.,CASSDLASRPDTQYF,TGTGCCAGCAGTGATCTAGCGTCCCGCCCAGATACGCAGTATTTT
TRBV7-6,.,TRBJ1-4,.,CASSLFGGVNEKLFF,TGTGCCAGCAGCTTGTTTGGGGGCGTTAATGAAAAACTGTTTTTT
TRBV7-8,.,TRBJ1-6,few,CASSLAMRQVGSPLHF,TGTGCCAGCAGCTTAGCCATGAGACAGGTGGGATCACCCCTCCACTTT
TRBV9,.,TRBJ2-6,.,CASSIQGAGANVLTF,TGTGCCAGCAGCATACAGGGAGCCGGGGCCAACGTCCTGACTTTC
TRBV9,TRBD2,TRBJ2-2,.,CASSTGLAGFLANTGELFF,TGTGCCAGCAGCACTGGACTAGCGGGGTTTCTCGCGAACACCGGGGAGCTGTTTTTT
TRBV9,TRBD2,TRBJ2-1,.,CASSASGASYNEQFF,TGTGCCAGCAGCGCTAGCGGGGCCTCCTACAATGAGCAGTTCTTC
TRBV10-3,TRBD1,TRBJ1-5,.,CAISRDRNQPQHF,TGTGCCATCAGTCGGGACAGAAATCAGCCCCAGCATTTT
TRBV27,.,TRBJ1-2,once,CASSLIGGDEYGYTF,TGTGCCAGCAGTTTAATCGGGGGGGATGAGTATGGCTACACCTTC
TRBV11-1,.,TRBJ2-2,.,CASSLVGGGHTGELFF,TGTGCCAGCAGCCTGGTAGGCGGGGGACATACCGGGGAGCTGTTTTTT
TRBV6-5,TRBD2,TRBJ2-2,.,CASRGTSGGIGELFF,TGTGCCAGCAGAGGGACTAGCGGGGGTATCGGGGAGCTGTTTTTT
TRBV3-1/TRBV3-2,TRBD2,TRBJ2-1,.,CASSPRGLAGGRSGEQFF,TGTGCCAGCAGCCCCCGGGGACTAGCGGGGGGGCGGTCAGGTGAGCAGTTCTTC
TRBV23-1,TRBD1,TRBJ2-1,.,CASSNIRQGSYNEQFF,TGCGCCAGCAGCAATATAAGACAGGGCTCCTACAATGAGCAGTTCTTC
TRBV11-3,.,TRBJ1-4,.,CASSLGRVGAPNEKLFF,TGTGCCAGCAGCCTCGGTCGCGTAGGGGCGCCTAATGAAAAACTGTTTTTT
TRBV5-1,.,TRBJ1-2,.,CASSLQGQNYGYTF,TGCGCCAGCAGCTTGCAGGGGCAGAACTATGGCTACACCTTC
TRBV7-8,.,TRBJ1-2,few,CASSRGGDGYGYTF,TGTGCCAGCAGCCGAGGGGGGGACGGCTATGGCTACACCTTC
TRBV6-6,TRBD1,TRBJ1-5,.,CASRGTGSNNQPQHF,TGTGCCAGCAGGGGGACAGGCTCCAACAATCAGCCCCAGCATTTT
TRBV11-2,.,TRBJ1-5,.,CASSLGAREGNQPQHF,TGTGCCAGCAGCTTAGGGGCCAGGGAGGGCAATCAGCCCCAGCATTTT